The 9 T cell receptor beta chains below come from one sample, sequenced in a study of tumor-infiltrating lymphocytes in oesophageal squamous cell carcinoma. TCRdb re-analysed the PCR reads in MiXCR, keeping a single row per CDR3 protein. This sample has 18,000 or so distinct CDR3 sequences; approximately 40% occur once, and the top ten carry just under 20%. Sequencing was done on a sample of esophageal tumor tissue. Receptors originate from a male donor with esophageal squamous cell carcinoma.

V is TRBV7-2 and J is TRBJ2-5; D gene unclear. The CDR3 has 13 residues. The germline V gene has CDR1 SGHTA and CDR2 FQGNSA. Between the trimmed V and J ends, which lost 1 base and 11 bases, there was a span of 14 bases. The CDR3 sequence: CASSLVAYNEQYF. The DNA of the CDR3 is TGTGCCAGCAGCTTAGTGGCATACAATGAGCAGTACTTC.

This clonotype was detected ten times or more. The gene calls are TRBV10-3 and TRBJ2-1, with D uncertain. The CDR3 is made up of 16 amino acids. The germline gives CDR1 ENHRY, CDR2 SYGVKD. Trimming pared 0 bases from V and 0 bases from J, leaving 9 bases between. CDR3 sequence (DNA): TGTGCCATCAGTGAGTCGTTTGGCGGCTCCTACAATGAGCAGTTCTTC. Translating gives CAISESFGGSYNEQFF.

This clonotype was found many times. The genes are TRBV25-1 and TRBJ2-2; no reliable D call. From germline, CDR1 is MGHDK and CDR2 SYGVNS. V gave up 6 bases and J gave up 7 bases, with 9 bases separating them. There are 12 residues in the CDR3. The CDR3 DNA follows: TGTGCCAGCAGCCTCCTTGGCGGGGAGCTGTTTTTT. Protein sequence: CASSLLGGELFF.

This clonotype was found many times. The chain combines TRBV10-3 with TRBJ1-4; no clear D gene. V was cut by 3 bases and J by 1 base, with 0 bases left in between. The CDR3 consists of 12 residues. Germline-derived CDR1 and CDR2 are ENHRY and SYGVKD. The CDR3, as DNA: TGTGCCATCAGTGAAACTAATGAAAAACTGTTTTTT. It translates to CAISETNEKLFF.

The chain employs TRBV12-3 or TRBV12-4 and TRBJ2-4; D unresolved. The CDR3 contains 11 residues. V was shortened by 4 bases and J by 13 bases, with 11 bases between the two germline ends. The CDR3 sequence is CASSSGEEQYF. CDR3 nucleotides: TGTGCCAGCAGTTCGGGTGAGGAGCAGTACTTC.

The rearrangement links TRBV7-6 to TRBJ2-7, with TRBD2 matching 8 bases. Gene TRBJ2-5 matches the end of the DNA better, so the J call may be wrong. The germline V gene encodes CDR1 SGHVS and CDR2 FNYEAQ. There are 16 residues in the CDR3. CDR3: CASSLLAGRSQETQYF. The DNA for the CDR3 is TGTGCCAGCAGCCTCTTAGCGGGGCGCTCCCAAGAGACCCAGTACTTC.

This clonotype showed up many times. In DNA form, the CDR3 reads TGTGCCAGCTCACGGACAGGGGACACTGAAGCTTTCTTT. Translating it yields CASSRTGDTEAFF. The genes are TRBV18 and TRBJ1-1; 9 bases line up with TRBD1. The CDR3 covers 13 residues. Germline-derived CDR1 and CDR2 are KGHSH and LQKENI. V was pared by 4 bases and J by 3 bases, with 0 bases of the junction left unmatched.

This clonotype has a count of ten or more. This chain uses TRBV12-3 or TRBV12-4 with TRBJ1-2; D might be TRBD1 (5 bases). This CDR3 spans 20 amino acids. The V and J ends lost 0 bases and 4 bases respectively, with 27 bases between them. The CDR3 coding sequence is TGTGCCAGCAGTTTAGCGCTGCGAGGGTGGGGGTTCATCTCTAGCTATGGCTACACCTTC. As protein: CASSLALRGWGFISSYGYTF.

This clonotype has at least ten counts. J is TRBJ2-5 and V is TRBV11-2; 8 nucleotides line up with TRBD1. The length of the CDR3 is 15 residues. With V trimmed by 1 base and J by 1 base, 2 bases remained unmatched. Germline assignment: CDR1 SGHAT and CDR2 FQNNGV. The DNA of the CDR3 is TGTGCCAGCAGCTTAGGGGACAGGTTCCAAGAGACCCAGTACTTC. Protein: CASSLGDRFQETQYF.